Shown below are 32 T cell receptor beta chains from a single sample sequenced in a study of identical twins. TCRdb passed the 5' RACE reads through MiXCR, listing each CDR3 protein once. Seen here are more than 1.5 million distinct CDR3 sequences, about 30% observed once, and the top ten hold under 0.35%. Sequencing was performed on cord blood. Every receptor here comes from a newborn girl in good health.

This clonotype has a handful of counts. The chain uses TRBV15 and TRBJ1-4, with D maybe TRBD1 (5 bases). Germline lookup yields CDR1 LNHNV and CDR2 YYDKDF (reference sequence). The V gene lost 5 bases and the J gene lost 8 bases, with 18 bases spanning the gap. CDR3 length: 15 residues. The CDR3 nucleotides are TGTGCCACCAGCCGTCGAAGGGACTTGGGGGAAAAACTGTTTTTT. This gives the protein CATSRRRDLGEKLFF. Variable domain in full (rest from reference TRBV15 and TRBJ1-4): DAMVIQNPRYQVTQFGKPVTLSCSQTLNHNVMYWYQQKSSQAPKLLFHYYDKDFNNEADTPDNFQSRRPNTSFCFLDIRSPGLGDTAMYLCATSRRRDLGEKLFFGSGTQLSVL.

CDR3 region: CASSLVSGNGNQPQHF. CDR3 sequence (DNA): TGTGCCAGCAGTTTGGTCTCGGGGAACGGCAATCAGCCCCAGCATTTT. The chain employs TRBV12-3 or TRBV12-4 and TRBJ1-5; D remains unclear. The V end was cut by 3 bases, the J end by 2 bases, with 14 bases between. This CDR3 comprises 16 residues.

The CDR3, as DNA: TGTGCCAGCAGCTCGCGGACAGGGGGAGGCACAGATACGCAGTATTTT. It is translated as CASSSRTGGGTDTQYF. The chain combines TRBV7-2 with TRBJ2-3; 10 positions agree with TRBD1. Losses at the gene ends were 4 bases for V and 1 base for J; bases not matched to a gene: 5. There are 16 residues in the CDR3. CDR1 SGHTA and CDR2 FQGNSA come from the germline V gene.

V is TRBV10-2 and J is TRBJ1-1; perhaps TRBD1 as D (5 bases). Germline V gives CDR1 WSHSY, CDR2 SAAADI. Between the trimmed V and J ends, which lost 3 bases and 1 base, there was a span of 9 bases. The CDR3 is 14 residues long. In nucleotides, the CDR3 is TGCGCCAGCAGTGATGCAGGGTGGAACACTGAAGCTTTCTTT. Its translation is CASSDAGWNTEAFF.

This clonotype was detected a few times. The V call is TRBV7-9, the J call TRBJ2-1, with TRBD2 matching over 15 bases. The trim removed 10 bases at V and 7 bases at J, leaving 17 bases unmatched. The CDR3 loop spans 18 amino acids. Germline loops: CDR1 SEHNR, CDR2 FQNEAQ (reference sequence). The DNA for the CDR3 is TGTGCCATCCGACCTCCTTGGACTAGCGGGAGGGCCCCGAATGAGCAGTTCTTC. This codes for CAIRPPWTSGRAPNEQFF.

This clonotype has only a few counts. The chain recombines TRBV6-1 with TRBJ2-7; 10 bases line up with TRBD1. With 4 bases clipped from V and 3 bases from J, the junction kept 6 bases outside the gene matches. CDR1 and CDR2 from the germline V gene are MNHNS and SASEGT. CDR3 length: 15 residues. The DNA for the CDR3 is TGTGCCAGCAGTGTTTGGACAGGGGGGAGCTACGAGCAGTACTTC. This codes for CASSVWTGGSYEQYF.

This clonotype was counted once. The chain combines TRBV7-2 with TRBJ1-2; the D is unclear. Trimming removed 0 bases from V and 6 bases from J, with 5 bases in between. CDR1 SGHTA and CDR2 FQGNSA come from the germline V gene. The CDR3 has 12 residues. The CDR3 sequence: CASSLARNGYTF. In DNA, the CDR3 is TGTGCCAGCAGCTTAGCCCGGAATGGCTACACCTTC.

In this sample, this clonotype turned up a few times. The chain joins TRBV20-1 to TRBJ2-1; D could derive from TRBD1 or TRBD2 (5 bases each). The CDR3 is 13 residues long. Germline CDR1 is DFQATT and CDR2 is SNEGSKA (reference sequence). The V end lost 7 bases, the J end lost 8 bases, and 18 bases lay between the germline ends. CDR3 DNA: TGCAGTGAGAAAGTACCCCGAGGGGATGAGCAGTTCTTC. Protein: CSEKVPRGDEQFF.

The J gene is TRBJ2-3, the V gene TRBV3-1; 8 bases are shared with TRBD2. CDR1 is LGHDT, CDR2 YNNKEL, per germline (reference sequence). The V and J ends lost 4 bases and 4 bases, in that order; junction bases with no gene match: 7. The CDR3 is 15 residues long. The CDR3: CASSPLREGADTQYF. The CDR3 DNA reads TGTGCCAGCAGCCCGTTACGGGAGGGGGCAGATACGCAGTATTTT.

The genes are TRBV11-2 and TRBJ2-1; no reliable D call. The ends were cut back, 5 bases at V and 4 bases at J, with 15 bases in the middle. The germline V gene has CDR1 SGHAT and CDR2 FQNNGV. The CDR3 is 15 residues long. The DNA for the CDR3 is TGTGCCAGCAGCCCACCCCCGCGTCTATACAATGAGCAGTTCTTC. Translating gives CASSPPPRLYNEQFF.

The chain joins TRBV3-1 to TRBJ2-6, with D unresolved. Germline assignment: CDR1 LGHDT and CDR2 YNNKEL (reference sequence). V shed 0 bases and J shed 0 bases, with 9 bases lying between them. The CDR3 runs to 17 residues. The CDR3 DNA follows: TGTGCCAGCAGCCAAGATGGTAGAAGCTCTGGGGCCAACGTCCTGACTTTC. Translating gives CASSQDGRSSGANVLTF.

The chain links TRBV27 to TRBJ2-7; 8 nucleotides line up with TRBD2. CDR1 MNHEY and CDR2 SMNVEV come from the germline V gene (reference sequence). The V segment lost 6 bases and the J segment 3 bases; nucleotides outside the gene matches: 10. The length of the CDR3 is 15 residues. The DNA of the CDR3 is TGTGCCAGCAGCCCCAGCGGGAGTGTACGCTACGAGCAGTACTTC. Its protein product is CASSPSGSVRYEQYF.

The chain combines TRBV20-1 with TRBJ2-5, with TRBD1 matching 8 bases. V gave up 5 bases and J gave up 0 bases; unmatched junction bases: 8. Germline CDR1 is DFQATT and CDR2 is SNEGSKA (reference sequence). The CDR3 is 15 residues long. Written as DNA, the CDR3 is TGCAGTGCTGAACAGGGGGGCCGGTACCAAGAGACCCAGTACTTC. This codes for CSAEQGGRYQETQYF.

This clonotype was picked up a small number of times. The genes are TRBV20-1 and TRBJ2-1, with TRBD1 matching 8 bases. The CDR3 consists of 17 residues. The V gene's germline CDR1 is DFQATT and CDR2 SNEGSKA (reference sequence). The V and J ends lost 0 bases and 0 bases, in that order; junction bases with no gene match: 7. The CDR3 DNA follows: TGCAGTGCTAGAGACATCGAAGGACAGGGCTCCTACAATGAGCAGTTCTTC. It specifies CSARDIEGQGSYNEQFF.

To note about this clonotype: A much larger clone lies a single base off, so this may be a read error. The rearrangement uses TRBV29-1 and TRBJ1-5; D is unclear. Germline V gene sequence: CDR1 SQVTM, CDR2 ANQGSEA. This CDR3 is built from 11 residues. The CDR3 spells CSVAVGQPQNF. The CDR3 DNA is TGCAGCGTTGCGGTGGGTCAGCCCCAGAATTTT. Together with reference TRBV29-1 and TRBJ1-5, the CDR3 gives the full variable domain: SAVISQKPSRDICQRGTSLTIQCQVDSQVTMMFWYRQQPGQSLTLIATANQGSEATYESGFVIDKFPISRPNLTFSTLTVSNMSPEDSSIYLCSVAVGQPQNFGDGTRLSIL.

This clonotype turned up a few times. The gene calls are TRBV5-1 and TRBJ2-1; D could derive from TRBD1 or TRBD2 (6 bases each). This CDR3 is 14 amino acids long. The germline V gene has CDR1 SGHRS and CDR2 YFSETQ. V was cut by 5 bases and J by 2 bases, with 11 bases left in between. This CDR3 reads CASRLGGPYNEQFF. The CDR3 DNA reads as TGCGCCAGCAGACTGGGGGGCCCCTACAATGAGCAGTTCTTC.

This clonotype was found a few times. V usage is TRBV20-1 and J usage is TRBJ1-4, with D possibly matching TRBD1 (5 bases). The V end lost 0 bases, the J end lost 7 bases, and 15 bases lay between the germline ends. Germline values: CDR1 DFQATT, CDR2 SNEGSKA (reference sequence). This CDR3 is 15 amino acids long. CDR3 protein: CSARDSRTWGEKLFF. CDR3 nucleotides: TGCAGTGCTAGAGATTCCCGGACATGGGGTGAAAAACTGTTTTTT.

This clonotype was picked up a small number of times. The genes are TRBV15 and TRBJ1-5; unclear D gene. Germline V gene data show CDR1 as LNHNV and CDR2 as YYDKDF (reference sequence). V was trimmed by 3 bases and J by 6 bases, leaving 9 bases between them. The CDR3 covers 13 residues. CDR3 nucleotide sequence: TGTGCCACCAGCAGGGTACAGAGTCAGCCCCAGCATTTT. It codes for CATSRVQSQPQHF.

The chain has TRBV12-3 or TRBV12-4 and TRBJ1-4, with 9 bases aligning to TRBD1. The V gene end was trimmed by 2 bases and the J gene end by 6 bases; junction bases not matched to a gene: 10. The CDR3 has 17 residues. CDR3 residues: CASSLLAPGQGHEKLFF. The CDR3 bases are TGTGCCAGCAGTTTATTGGCCCCGGGACAGGGTCATGAAAAACTGTTTTTT.

CDR3 in amino acids: CASSLGGQGGSPLHF. The CDR3 DNA follows: TGTGCCAGCTCCCTCGGGGGACAGGGAGGATCACCCCTCCACTTT. The gene calls are TRBV12-3 or TRBV12-4 and TRBJ1-6; 9 nucleotides align to TRBD1. The CDR3 is made up of 15 amino acids. V shed 8 bases, J shed 10 bases, and the junction held 12 bases outside the gene matches.

The chain combines TRBV25-1 with TRBJ2-5; the match to TRBD1 covers 10 bases. The J call may be in error: the DNA end matches TRBJ2-7 better. Germline V gives CDR1 MGHDK, CDR2 SYGVNS. The CDR3 is 13 residues long. Here the CDR3 reads CASRQTGGAEQYF. For the CDR3, the DNA is TGTGCCAGCAGGCAGACAGGGGGCGCCGAGCAGTACTTC.

This clonotype came up a few times. This chain joins TRBV3-1 and TRBJ2-7; TRBD2 agrees at 7 bases. The germline gives CDR1 LGHDT, CDR2 YNNKEL (reference sequence). CDR3 length: 14 amino acids. Trimming took 0 bases from V and 3 from J; bases not matched to a gene: 2. This chain's CDR3 is CASSQEGLRYEQYF. CDR3 in DNA: TGTGCCAGCAGCCAAGAGGGACTACGCTACGAGCAGTACTTC.

Regarding this clonotype: A read error may be the cause here, since a much bigger clone is one base away. The V call is TRBV10-3, the J call TRBJ1-2, with 7 bases aligning to TRBD1. The CDR3 has 11 residues. V trimming: 6 bases; J trimming: 5 bases; junction bases outside the gene matches: 0. Germline V CDR1 and CDR2: ENHRY, SYGVKD. The CDR3 DNA reads as TGTGCCATCAGGACAGGGTATGGCTACACCTTC. Protein product: CAIRTGYGYTF.

This clonotype showed up just once. Possible read error: a much larger clone is one base away. The chain joins TRBV12-3 or TRBV12-4 to TRBJ2-3, with 7 bases that match TRBD1. The CDR3 has 15 residues. The CDR3 reads CASSFRQGSTDAQYF. CDR3 nucleotides: TGTGCCAGCAGTTTCAGACAGGGCAGCACAGATGCGCAGTATTTT.

V is TRBV7-9 and J is TRBJ2-7; D is uncertain. The CDR3 is made up of 12 amino acids. Germline CDR1 SEHNR, CDR2 FQNEAQ (reference sequence). V dropped 0 bases and J dropped 6 bases, with 6 bases sitting between them. The CDR3, as DNA: TGTGCCAGCAGCTTAGCGATTGGCGAGCAGTACTTC. It encodes CASSLAIGEQYF.

This clonotype has only a few counts. The chain carries TRBV18 and TRBJ1-2; D unresolved. Germline V gene lookup returns CDR1 KGHSH and CDR2 LQKENI. This CDR3 is built from 11 residues. Deletions cut 3 bases from V and 8 bases from J, with 7 bases between. The CDR3 region has the DNA TGTGCCAGCTCACCCGACCCGGGCTACACCTTC. Its translation: CASSPDPGYTF.

The CDR3 loop reads CASSLGRVWGIGPSSYNSPLHF. The CDR3 DNA sequence: TGTGCCAGCTCCTTAGGCCGCGTGTGGGGGATAGGCCCGAGCTCCTATAATTCACCCCTCCACTTT. V and J are TRBV7-8 and TRBJ1-6, with a possible D match to TRBD1 (5 bases). The V gene's germline CDR1 is SGHVS and CDR2 FQNEAQ. Trimming removed 8 bases from V and 0 bases from J, with 32 bases in between. This CDR3 spans 22 amino acids.

Only a few counts were recorded for this clonotype. The rearrangement links TRBV3-1 to TRBJ2-4; 10 bases line up with TRBD2. The closer fit of TRBJ2-7 to the DNA end suggests the J call may be wrong. The length of the CDR3 is 17 residues. Germline V gene lookup returns CDR1 LGHDT and CDR2 YNNKEL (reference sequence). The CDR3 loop reads CASSQDLPSGGSYEQYF. CDR3 DNA sequence: TGTGCCAGCAGCCAAGATCTTCCTAGCGGGGGATCCTACGAGCAGTACTTC.

The chain uses TRBV29-1 and TRBJ2-7; D is possibly TRBD2 (5 bases). The end of the DNA is better explained by TRBJ2-5, so the J call may be wrong. The CDR3 consists of 12 residues. Germline CDR1 SQVTM, CDR2 ANQGSEA. CDR3 DNA sequence: TGCAGCGAGAGGCTAGCTGGAGAGACCCAGTACTTC. Protein product: CSERLAGETQYF.

This clonotype was counted between two and nine times. The chain combines TRBV20-1 with TRBJ2-7; D uncertain. The V and J ends lost 1 base and 4 bases respectively, with 11 bases between them. The CDR3 sequence is 13 residues long. Germline values: CDR1 DFQATT, CDR2 SNEGSKA (reference sequence). CDR3 DNA sequence: TGCAGTGCTAGAGGCGGCACGGTATACGAGCAGTACTTC. It translates to CSARGGTVYEQYF.

V is TRBV6-5 and J is TRBJ2-7; tentative D call: TRBD2 (7 bases). Deletions cut 6 bases from V and 1 base from J, with 16 bases between. This CDR3 region has 15 residues. Germline V lookup: CDR1 MNHEY, CDR2 SVGAGI. CDR3 bases: TGTGCCAGCAGAGACCGGGGGGCGGGGTCCTACGAGCAGTACTTC. Its translation is CASRDRGAGSYEQYF.

The CDR3 here is CASSQQASSNQPQHF. The CDR3 DNA is TGTGCCAGCAGCCAACAGGCTTCTAGCAATCAGCCCCAGCATTTT. The V gene is TRBV4-2, the J gene TRBJ1-5; D not resolved. Germline CDR1 LGHNA, CDR2 YNFKEQ. V lost 2 bases, J lost 0 bases, and 8 bases lay in between. This CDR3 has 15 amino acids.